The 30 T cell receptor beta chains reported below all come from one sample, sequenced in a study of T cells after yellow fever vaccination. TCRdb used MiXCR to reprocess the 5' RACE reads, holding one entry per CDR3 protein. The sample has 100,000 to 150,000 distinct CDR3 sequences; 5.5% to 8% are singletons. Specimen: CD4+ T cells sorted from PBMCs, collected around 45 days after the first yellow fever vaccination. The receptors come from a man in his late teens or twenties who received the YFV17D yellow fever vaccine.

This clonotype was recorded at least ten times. DNA for the CDR3: TGTGCCAGCACCCGGGACAGAGCCTACGAGCAGTACTTC. Its protein product is CASTRDRAYEQYF. This rearrangement joins TRBV2 to TRBJ2-7; 7 bases are shared with TRBD1. V was pared by 7 bases and J by 2 bases, with 5 bases of the junction left unmatched. Germline CDR1 SNHLY, CDR2 FYNNEI. This CDR3 has 13 amino acids.

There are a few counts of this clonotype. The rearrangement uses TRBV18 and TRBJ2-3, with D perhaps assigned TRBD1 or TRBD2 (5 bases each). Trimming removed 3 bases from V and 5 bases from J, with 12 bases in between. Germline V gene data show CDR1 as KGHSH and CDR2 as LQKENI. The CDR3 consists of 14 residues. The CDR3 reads CASSPIGGGDTQYF. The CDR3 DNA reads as TGTGCCAGCTCACCGATTGGGGGTGGAGATACGCAGTATTTT.

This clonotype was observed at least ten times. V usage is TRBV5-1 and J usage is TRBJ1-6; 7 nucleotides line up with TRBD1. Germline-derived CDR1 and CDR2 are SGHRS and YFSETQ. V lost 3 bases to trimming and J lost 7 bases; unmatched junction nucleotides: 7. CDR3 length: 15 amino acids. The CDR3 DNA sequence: TGCGCCAGCAGCTCGAGGGGGACAGTGAATTCACCCCTCCACTTT. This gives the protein CASSSRGTVNSPLHF.

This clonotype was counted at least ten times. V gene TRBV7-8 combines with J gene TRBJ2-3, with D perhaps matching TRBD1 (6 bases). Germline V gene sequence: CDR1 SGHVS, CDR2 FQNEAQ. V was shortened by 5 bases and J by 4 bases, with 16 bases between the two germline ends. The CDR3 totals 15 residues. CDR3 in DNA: TGTGCCAGCAGCCAGGGGCTAGCCCTCGCAGATACGCAGTATTTT. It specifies CASSQGLALADTQYF.

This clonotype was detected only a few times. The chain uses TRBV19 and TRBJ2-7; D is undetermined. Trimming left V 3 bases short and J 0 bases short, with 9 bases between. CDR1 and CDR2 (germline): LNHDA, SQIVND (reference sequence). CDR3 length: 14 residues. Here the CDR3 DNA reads TGTGCCAGTAGTATCCGGCTTAGCTCCTACGAGCAGTACTTC. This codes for CASSIRLSSYEQYF.

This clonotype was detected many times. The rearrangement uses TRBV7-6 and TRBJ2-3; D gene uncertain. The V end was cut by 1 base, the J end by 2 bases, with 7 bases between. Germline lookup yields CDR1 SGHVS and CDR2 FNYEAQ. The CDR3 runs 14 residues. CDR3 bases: TGTGCCAGCAGCTTAGTAGGGTACACAGATACGCAGTATTTT. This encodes CASSLVGYTDTQYF.

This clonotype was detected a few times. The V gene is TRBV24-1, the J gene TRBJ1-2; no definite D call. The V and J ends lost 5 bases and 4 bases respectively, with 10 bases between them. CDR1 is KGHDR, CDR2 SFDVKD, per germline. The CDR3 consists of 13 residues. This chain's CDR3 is CATSVGPFYGYTF. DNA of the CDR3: TGTGCCACCAGTGTCGGACCCTTCTATGGCTACACCTTC.

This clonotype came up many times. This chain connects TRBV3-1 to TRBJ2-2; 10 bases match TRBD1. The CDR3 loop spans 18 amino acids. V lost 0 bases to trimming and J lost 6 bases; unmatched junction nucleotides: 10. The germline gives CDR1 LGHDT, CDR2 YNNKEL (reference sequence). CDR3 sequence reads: CASSQDVVGTGESGELFF. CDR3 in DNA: TGTGCCAGCAGCCAAGATGTTGTCGGGACAGGGGAGTCCGGGGAGCTGTTTTTT.

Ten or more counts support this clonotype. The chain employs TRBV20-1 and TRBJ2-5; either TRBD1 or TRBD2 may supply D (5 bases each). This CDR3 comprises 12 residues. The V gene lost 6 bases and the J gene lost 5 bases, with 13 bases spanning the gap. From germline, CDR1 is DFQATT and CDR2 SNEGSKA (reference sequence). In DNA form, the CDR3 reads TGCAGTGCCGGTCCGGGGCGGGAGACCCAGTACTTC. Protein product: CSAGPGRETQYF.

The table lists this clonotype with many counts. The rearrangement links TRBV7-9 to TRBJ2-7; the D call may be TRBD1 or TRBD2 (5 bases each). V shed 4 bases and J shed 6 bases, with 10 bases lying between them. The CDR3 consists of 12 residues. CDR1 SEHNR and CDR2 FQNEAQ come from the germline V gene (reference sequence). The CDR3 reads CASSSRDGEQYF. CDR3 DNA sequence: TGTGCCAGCAGCTCCCGGGACGGCGAGCAGTACTTC.

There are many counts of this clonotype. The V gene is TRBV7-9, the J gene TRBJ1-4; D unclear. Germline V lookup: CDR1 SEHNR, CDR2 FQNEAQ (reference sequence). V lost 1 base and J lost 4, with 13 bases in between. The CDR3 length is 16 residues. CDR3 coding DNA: TGTGCCAGCAGCTTAGATTTGTCCGGGAGTAATGAAAAACTGTTTTTT. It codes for CASSLDLSGSNEKLFF.

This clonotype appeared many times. The CDR3 loop reads CSARWDTNQPQHF. CDR3 DNA: TGCAGTGCTAGGTGGGACACCAATCAGCCCCAGCATTTT. V gene TRBV20-1 combines with J gene TRBJ1-5; D perhaps matches TRBD1 (6 bases). The CDR3 sequence is 13 residues long. The V gene's germline CDR1 is DFQATT and CDR2 SNEGSKA (reference sequence). V lost 3 bases and J lost 3, with 9 bases in between.

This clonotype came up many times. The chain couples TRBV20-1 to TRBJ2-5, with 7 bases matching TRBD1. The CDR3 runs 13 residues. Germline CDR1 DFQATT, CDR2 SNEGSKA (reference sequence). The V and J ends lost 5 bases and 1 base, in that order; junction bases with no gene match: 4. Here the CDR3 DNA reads TGCAGTGCTTCTCGGGACAGCCAAGAGACCCAGTACTTC. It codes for CSASRDSQETQYF.

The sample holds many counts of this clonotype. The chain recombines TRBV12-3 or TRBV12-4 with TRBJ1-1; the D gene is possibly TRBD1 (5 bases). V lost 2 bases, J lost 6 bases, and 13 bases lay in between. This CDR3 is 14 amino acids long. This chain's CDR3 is CASSLTTERAEAFF. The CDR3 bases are TGTGCCAGCAGTTTAACGACAGAGAGGGCTGAAGCTTTCTTT.

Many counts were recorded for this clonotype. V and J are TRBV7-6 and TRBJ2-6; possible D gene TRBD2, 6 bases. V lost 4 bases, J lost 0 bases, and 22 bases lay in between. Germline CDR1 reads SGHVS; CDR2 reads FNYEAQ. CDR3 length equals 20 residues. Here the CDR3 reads CASSSPTGTEPFSGANVLTF. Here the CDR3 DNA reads TGTGCCAGCAGCTCACCGACCGGGACTGAGCCTTTCTCTGGGGCCAACGTCCTGACTTTC.

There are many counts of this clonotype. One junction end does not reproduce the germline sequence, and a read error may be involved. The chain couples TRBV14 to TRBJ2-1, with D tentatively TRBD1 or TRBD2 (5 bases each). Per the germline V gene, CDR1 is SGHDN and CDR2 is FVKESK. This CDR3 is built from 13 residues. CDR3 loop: CASSQAPGRGMKF. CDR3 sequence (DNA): TGTGCCAGCAGCCAAGCACCGGGACGGGGAATGAAGTTC.

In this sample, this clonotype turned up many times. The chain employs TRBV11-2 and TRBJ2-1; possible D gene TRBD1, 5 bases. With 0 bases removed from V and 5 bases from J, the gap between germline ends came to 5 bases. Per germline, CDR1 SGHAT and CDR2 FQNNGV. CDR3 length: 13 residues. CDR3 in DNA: TGTGCCAGCAGCTTAGACAGGGACAATGAGCAGTTCTTC. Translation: CASSLDRDNEQFF.

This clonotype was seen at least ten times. The CDR3 coding sequence is TGCAGTGCTAGAGCGCCTCCAGCTAACTATGGCTACACCTTC. This encodes CSARAPPANYGYTF. This chain connects TRBV20-1 to TRBJ1-2; D gene uncertain. The CDR3 spans 14 residues. Germline loops: CDR1 DFQATT, CDR2 SNEGSKA (reference sequence). Trimming cost V 1 base and J 0 bases, with 9 bases left between them.

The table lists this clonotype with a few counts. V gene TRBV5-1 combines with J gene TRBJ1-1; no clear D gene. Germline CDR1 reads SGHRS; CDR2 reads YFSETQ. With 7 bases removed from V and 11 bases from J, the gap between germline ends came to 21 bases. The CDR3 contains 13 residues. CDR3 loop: CASGPEGLAFAFF. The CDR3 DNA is TGCGCCAGCGGTCCGGAAGGGCTGGCGTTTGCTTTCTTT.

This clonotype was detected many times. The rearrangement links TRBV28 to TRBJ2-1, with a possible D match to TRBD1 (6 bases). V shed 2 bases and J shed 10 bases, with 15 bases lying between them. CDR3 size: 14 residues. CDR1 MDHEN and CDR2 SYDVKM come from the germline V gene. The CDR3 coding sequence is TGTGCCAGCAGTTTAGACAGGAGCCTTCGAGAGCAGTTCTTC. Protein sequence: CASSLDRSLREQFF. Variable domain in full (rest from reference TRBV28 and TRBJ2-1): DVKVTQSSRYLVKRTGEKVFLECVQDMDHENMFWYRQDPGLGLRLIYFSYDVKMKEKGDIPEGYSVSREKKERFSLILESASTNQTSMYLCASSLDRSLREQFFGPGTRLTVL.

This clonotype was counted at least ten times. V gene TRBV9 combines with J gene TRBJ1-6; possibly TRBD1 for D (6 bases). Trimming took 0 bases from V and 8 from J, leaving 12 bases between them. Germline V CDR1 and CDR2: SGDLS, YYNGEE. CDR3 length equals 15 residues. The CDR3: CASSVEGGAHSPLHF. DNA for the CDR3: TGTGCCAGCAGCGTAGAAGGGGGGGCCCATTCACCCCTCCACTTT.

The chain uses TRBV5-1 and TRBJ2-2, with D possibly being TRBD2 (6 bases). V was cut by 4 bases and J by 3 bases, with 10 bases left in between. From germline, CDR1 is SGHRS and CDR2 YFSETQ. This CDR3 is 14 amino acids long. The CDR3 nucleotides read TGCGCCAGCAGCAAACTAGCCCACACCGGGGAGCTGTTTTTT. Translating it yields CASSKLAHTGELFF.

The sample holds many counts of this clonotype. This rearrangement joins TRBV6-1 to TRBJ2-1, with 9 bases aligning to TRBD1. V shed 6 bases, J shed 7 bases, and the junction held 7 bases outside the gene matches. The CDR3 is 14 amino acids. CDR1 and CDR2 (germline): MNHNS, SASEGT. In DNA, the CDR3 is TGTGCCAGCAGAGCGACAGGGGGGAGGAATGAGCAGTTCTTC. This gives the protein CASRATGGRNEQFF.

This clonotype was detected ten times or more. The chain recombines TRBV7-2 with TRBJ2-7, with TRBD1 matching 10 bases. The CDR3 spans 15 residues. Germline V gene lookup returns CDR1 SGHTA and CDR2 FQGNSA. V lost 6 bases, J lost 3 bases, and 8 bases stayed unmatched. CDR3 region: CASRTTGQGSYEQYF. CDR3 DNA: TGTGCCAGCAGAACTACGGGACAGGGGAGCTACGAGCAGTACTTC. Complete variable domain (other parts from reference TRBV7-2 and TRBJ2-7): GAGVSQSPSNKVTEKGKDVELRCDPISGHTALYWYRQSLGQGLEFLIYFQGNSAPDKSGLPSDRFSAERTGGSVSTLTIQRTQQEDSAVYLCASRTTGQGSYEQYFGPGTRLTVT.

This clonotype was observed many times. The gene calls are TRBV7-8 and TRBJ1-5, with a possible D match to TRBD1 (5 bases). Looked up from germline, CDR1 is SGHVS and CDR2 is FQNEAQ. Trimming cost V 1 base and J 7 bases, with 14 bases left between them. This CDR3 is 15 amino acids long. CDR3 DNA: TGTGCCAGCAGCTTAGAGCGGTGGGGACCCCAGCCCCAGCATTTT. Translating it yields CASSLERWGPQPQHF.

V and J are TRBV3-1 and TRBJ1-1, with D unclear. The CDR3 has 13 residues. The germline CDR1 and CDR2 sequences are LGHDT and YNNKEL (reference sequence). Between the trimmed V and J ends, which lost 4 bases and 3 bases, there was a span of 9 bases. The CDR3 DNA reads TGTGCCAGCAGCCCTAGAGAGGACACTGAAGCTTTCTTT. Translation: CASSPREDTEAFF.

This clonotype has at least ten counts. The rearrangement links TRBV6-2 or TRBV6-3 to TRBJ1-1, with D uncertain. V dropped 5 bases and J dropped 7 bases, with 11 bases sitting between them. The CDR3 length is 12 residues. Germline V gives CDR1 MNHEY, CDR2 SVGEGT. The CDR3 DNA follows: TGTGCCAGCAGTCAGTGGGGTAATGAAGCTTTCTTT. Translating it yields CASSQWGNEAFF.

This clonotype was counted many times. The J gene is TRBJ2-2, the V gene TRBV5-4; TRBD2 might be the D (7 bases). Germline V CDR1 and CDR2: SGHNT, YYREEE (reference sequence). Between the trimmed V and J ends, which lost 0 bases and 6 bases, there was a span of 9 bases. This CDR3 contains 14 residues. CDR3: CASSLGGGAGELFF. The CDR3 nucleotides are TGTGCCAGCAGCTTGGGAGGGGGGGCCGGGGAGCTGTTTTTT.

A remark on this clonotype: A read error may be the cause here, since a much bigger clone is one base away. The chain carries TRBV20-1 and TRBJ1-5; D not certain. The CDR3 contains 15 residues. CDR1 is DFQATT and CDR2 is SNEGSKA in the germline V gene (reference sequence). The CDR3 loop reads CSARGQARRDQHQHF. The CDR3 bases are TGCAGTGCTAGAGGTCAGGCTAGGCGGGATCAGCACCAGCATTTT.

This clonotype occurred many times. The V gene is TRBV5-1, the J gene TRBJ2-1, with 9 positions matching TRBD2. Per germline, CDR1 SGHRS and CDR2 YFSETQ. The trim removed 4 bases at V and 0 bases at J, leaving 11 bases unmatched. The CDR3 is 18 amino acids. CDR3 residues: CASSPTMIAGASYNEQFF. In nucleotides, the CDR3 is TGCGCCAGCAGCCCGACGATGATAGCGGGGGCCTCCTACAATGAGCAGTTCTTC.